A selection of T cell receptor beta chains follows, all from one sample in a study of control samples from healthy donors and cancer patients. Some clones are missing from TCRdb's copy, which holds only in-frame ones; the method was immunoSEQ multiplex PCR. The table lists some 130,000 clones, roughly 90% of them singletons. Sequencing was carried out using blood. The receptors were gathered from a woman aged 45-65 years in good health. Each CDR3 is given with its conserved first and last residue. Each record gives: D gene, J gene, V gene, CDR3 length, CDR3 protein, CDR3 DNA. A D gene is named only where the DNA matches it firmly.

>-|TRBJ1-2|TRBV18|14
CASSRGGVGYGYTF
TGTGCCAGCTCAAGGGGGGGAGTTGGCTATGGCTACACCTTC
>-|TRBJ1-2|TRBV5-1|13
CASSADPYYGYTF
TGCGCCAGCAGCGCGGACCCCTACTATGGCTACACCTTC
>TRBD1|TRBJ2-1|TRBV5-1|14
CASSPGTGVIEQFF
TGCGCCAGCAGCCCCGGGACAGGGGTTATTGAGCAGTTCTTC
>-|TRBJ1-2|TRBV11-2|14
CASSLDGIAYGYTF
TGTGCCAGCAGCTTAGACGGGATCGCCTATGGCTACACCTTC
>-|TRBJ2-2|TRBV27|16
CASSLKGHLGTGELFF
TGTGCCAGCAGTCTCAAGGGACATCTGGGCACCGGGGAGCTGTTTTTT
>-|TRBJ2-7|TRBV28|16
CASRVGGTGSTYEQYF
TGTGCCAGCAGGGTCGGCGGTACAGGGTCTACCTACGAGCAGTACTTC
>-|TRBJ1-3|TRBV11-2|15
CASSSDSFSGNTIYF
TGTGCCAGCAGTTCGGACAGCTTCTCTGGAAACACCATATATTTT
>TRBD2|TRBJ2-1|TRBV24-1|15
CATSPSGGSYNEQFF
TGTGCCACCAGTCCTAGCGGGGGGTCCTACAATGAGCAGTTCTTC
>TRBD2|TRBJ2-1|TRBV5-1|15
CASSDPSGRFNEQFF
TGCGCCAGCAGCGACCCTAGCGGGAGGTTCAATGAGCAGTTCTTC
>TRBD1|TRBJ1-2|TRBV2|12
CASSEGRGQGDF
TGTGCCAGCAGTGAAGGGAGGGGACAGGGCGACTTC